This entry is about one T cell receptor beta chain. Its antigen is still unknown. The PCR was carried out with 60 Vbeta primers and 13 Jbeta primers. Libraries were prepared by immunoSEQ multiplex PCR; TCRdb keeps only in-frame clonotypes and omits some of them. The repertoire has more than 80,000 clones, more than 60% of them found once; the top ten carry 5.5% to 7%. This entry is derived from a study of cytomegalovirus exposure and HLA in healthy donors. Study results and limitations: Compared with the approximately 700-donor mean, an Asian-associated ancestry cluster reportedly had fewer N-insertions, according to a later analysis. Overall, about 160 TCR beta chains were annotated as cytomegalovirus-associated. Roughly uniform sequencing depth across donors was assumed, possibly incorrectly. In a later analysis, specific HLA alleles were associated with around 17,000 TCR beta sequences at a 0.05 false discovery rate.

Sequenced: PBMCs. The TCR comes from a man younger than 35 in good health and CMV-seropositive.

DNA for the CDR3: TGCGCCAGCAGCCAAGATAGTACTAGCGGGACAGGTGAGCAGTTCTTC. Protein: CASSQDSTSGTGEQFF. The chain uses TRBV4-1 and TRBJ2-1; 10 nucleotides agree with TRBD2. Germline CDR1 is MGHRA and CDR2 is YSYEKL. There are 16 residues in the CDR3. Losses at the gene ends were 0 bases for V and 9 bases for J; bases not matched to a gene: 8.